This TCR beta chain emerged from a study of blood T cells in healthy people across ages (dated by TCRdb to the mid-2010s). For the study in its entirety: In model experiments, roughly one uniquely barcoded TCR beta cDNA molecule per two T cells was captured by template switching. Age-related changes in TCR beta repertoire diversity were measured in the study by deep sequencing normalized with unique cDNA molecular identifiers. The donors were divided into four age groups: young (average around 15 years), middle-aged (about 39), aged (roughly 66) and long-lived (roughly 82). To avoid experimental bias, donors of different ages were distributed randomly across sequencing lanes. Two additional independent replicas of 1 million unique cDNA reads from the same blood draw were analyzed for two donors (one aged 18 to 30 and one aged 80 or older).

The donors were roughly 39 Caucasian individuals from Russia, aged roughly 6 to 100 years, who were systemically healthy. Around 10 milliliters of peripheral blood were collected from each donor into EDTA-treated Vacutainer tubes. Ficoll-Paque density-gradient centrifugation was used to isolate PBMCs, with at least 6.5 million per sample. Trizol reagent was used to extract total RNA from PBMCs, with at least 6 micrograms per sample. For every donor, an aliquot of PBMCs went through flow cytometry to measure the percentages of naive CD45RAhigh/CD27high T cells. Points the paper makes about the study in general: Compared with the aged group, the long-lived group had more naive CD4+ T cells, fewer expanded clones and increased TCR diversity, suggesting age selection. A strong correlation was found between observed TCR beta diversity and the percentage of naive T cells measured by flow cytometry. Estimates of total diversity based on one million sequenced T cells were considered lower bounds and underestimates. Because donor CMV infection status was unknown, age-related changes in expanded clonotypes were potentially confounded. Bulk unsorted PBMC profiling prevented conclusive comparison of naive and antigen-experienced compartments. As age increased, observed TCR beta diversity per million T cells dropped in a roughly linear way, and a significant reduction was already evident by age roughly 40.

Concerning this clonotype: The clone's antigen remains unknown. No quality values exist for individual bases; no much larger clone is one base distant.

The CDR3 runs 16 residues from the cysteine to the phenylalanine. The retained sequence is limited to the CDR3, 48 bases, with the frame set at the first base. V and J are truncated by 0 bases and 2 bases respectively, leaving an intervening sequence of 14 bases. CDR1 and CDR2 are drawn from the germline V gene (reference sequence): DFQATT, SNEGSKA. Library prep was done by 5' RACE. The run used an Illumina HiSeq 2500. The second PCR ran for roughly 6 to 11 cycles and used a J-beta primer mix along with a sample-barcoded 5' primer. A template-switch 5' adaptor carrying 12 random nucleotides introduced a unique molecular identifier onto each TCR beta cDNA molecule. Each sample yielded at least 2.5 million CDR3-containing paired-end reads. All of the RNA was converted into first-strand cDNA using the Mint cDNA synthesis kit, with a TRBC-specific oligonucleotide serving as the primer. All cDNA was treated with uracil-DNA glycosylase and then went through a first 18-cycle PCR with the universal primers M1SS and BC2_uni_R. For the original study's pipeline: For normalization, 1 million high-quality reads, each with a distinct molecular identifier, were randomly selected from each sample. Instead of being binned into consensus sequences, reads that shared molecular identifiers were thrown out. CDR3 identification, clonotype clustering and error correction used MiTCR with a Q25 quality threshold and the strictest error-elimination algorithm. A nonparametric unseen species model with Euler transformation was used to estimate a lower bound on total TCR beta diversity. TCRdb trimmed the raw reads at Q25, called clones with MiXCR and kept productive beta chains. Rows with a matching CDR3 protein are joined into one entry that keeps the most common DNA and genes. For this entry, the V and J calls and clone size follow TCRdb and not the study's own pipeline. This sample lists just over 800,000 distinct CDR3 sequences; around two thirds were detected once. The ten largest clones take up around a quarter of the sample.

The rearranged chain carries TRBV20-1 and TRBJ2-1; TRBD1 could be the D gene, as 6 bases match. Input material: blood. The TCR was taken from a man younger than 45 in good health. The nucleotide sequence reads TGCAGTGCTAGAGATACAGGGATAATCCCCTACAATGAGCAGTTCTTC. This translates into CSARDTGIIPYNEQFF.